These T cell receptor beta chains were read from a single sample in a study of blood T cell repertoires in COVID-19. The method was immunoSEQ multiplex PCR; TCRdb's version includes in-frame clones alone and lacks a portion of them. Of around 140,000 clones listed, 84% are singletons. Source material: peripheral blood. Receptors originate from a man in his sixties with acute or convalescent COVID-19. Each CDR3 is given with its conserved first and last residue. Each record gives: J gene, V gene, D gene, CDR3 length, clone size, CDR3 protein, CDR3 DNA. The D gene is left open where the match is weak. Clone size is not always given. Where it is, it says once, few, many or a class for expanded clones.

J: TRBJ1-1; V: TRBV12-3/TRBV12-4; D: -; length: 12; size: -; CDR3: CASSTTGAEAFF; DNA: TGTGCCAGCAGTACAACTGGAGCTGAAGCTTTCTTT
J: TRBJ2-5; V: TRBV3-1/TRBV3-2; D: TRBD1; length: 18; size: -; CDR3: CASSPSPKQGTDQETQYF; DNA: TGTGCCAGCAGCCCGAGTCCGAAACAAGGGACAGACCAAGAGACCCAGTACTTC
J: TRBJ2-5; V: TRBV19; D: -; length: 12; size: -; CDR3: CASSLFGETQYF; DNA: TGTGCCAGTAGTCTATTCGGTGAGACCCAGTACTTC
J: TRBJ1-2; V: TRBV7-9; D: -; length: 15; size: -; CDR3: CASSSPGTSNYGYTF; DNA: TGTGCCAGCAGCTCCCCCGGGACATCCAACTATGGCTACACCTTC
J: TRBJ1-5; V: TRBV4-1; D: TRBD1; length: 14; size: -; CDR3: CASSPTGTEQPQHF; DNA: TGCGCCAGCAGCCCGACAGGGACGGAGCAGCCCCAGCATTTT
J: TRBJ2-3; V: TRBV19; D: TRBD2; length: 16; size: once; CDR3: CASSSLAGGPLDTQYF; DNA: TGTGCCAGTAGTTCTTTAGCGGGAGGGCCCTTGGATACGCAGTATTTT
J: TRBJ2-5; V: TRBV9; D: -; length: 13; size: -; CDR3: CASSSPYQETQYF; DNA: TGTGCCAGCAGCTCCCCGTACCAAGAGACCCAGTACTTC
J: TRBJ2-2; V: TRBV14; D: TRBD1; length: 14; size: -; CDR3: CASARQGVSGELFF; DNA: TGTGCCAGCGCCAGGCAGGGGGTGTCCGGGGAGCTGTTTTTT
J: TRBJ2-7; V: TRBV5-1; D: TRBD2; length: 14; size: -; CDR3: CASSLTSGRYEQYF; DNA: TGCGCCAGCAGCTTGACTAGCGGGCGCTACGAGCAGTACTTC
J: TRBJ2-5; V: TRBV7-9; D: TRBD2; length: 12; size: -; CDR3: CASRGLVGTQYF; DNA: TGTGCCAGCAGGGGACTAGTTGGGACCCAGTACTTC
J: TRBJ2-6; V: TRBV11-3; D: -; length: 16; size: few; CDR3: CASSARTGVGANVLTF; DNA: TGTGCCAGCAGCGCCCGGACGGGGGTTGGGGCCAACGTCCTGACTTTC
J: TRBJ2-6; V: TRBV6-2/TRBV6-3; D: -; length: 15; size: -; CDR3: CASSYAGSGANVLTF; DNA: TGTGCCAGCAGTTACGCCGGCTCTGGGGCCAACGTCCTGACTTTC
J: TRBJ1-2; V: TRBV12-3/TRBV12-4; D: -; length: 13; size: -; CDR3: CASSQTGNRGYTF; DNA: TGTGCCAGCAGTCAAACAGGGAATCGCGGCTACACCTTC
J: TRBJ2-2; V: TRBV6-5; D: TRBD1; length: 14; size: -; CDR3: CASKTGLDTGELFF; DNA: TGTGCCAGCAAGACAGGGCTTGACACCGGGGAGCTGTTTTTT
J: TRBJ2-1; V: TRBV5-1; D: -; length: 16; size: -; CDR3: CASSAGRELRYNEQFF; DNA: TGCGCCAGCAGCGCAGGAAGGGAGTTACGTTACAATGAGCAGTTCTTC
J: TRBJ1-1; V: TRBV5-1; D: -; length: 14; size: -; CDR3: CASSFNGGTTEAFF; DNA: TGCGCCAGCAGCTTTAACGGCGGGACCACTGAAGCTTTCTTT